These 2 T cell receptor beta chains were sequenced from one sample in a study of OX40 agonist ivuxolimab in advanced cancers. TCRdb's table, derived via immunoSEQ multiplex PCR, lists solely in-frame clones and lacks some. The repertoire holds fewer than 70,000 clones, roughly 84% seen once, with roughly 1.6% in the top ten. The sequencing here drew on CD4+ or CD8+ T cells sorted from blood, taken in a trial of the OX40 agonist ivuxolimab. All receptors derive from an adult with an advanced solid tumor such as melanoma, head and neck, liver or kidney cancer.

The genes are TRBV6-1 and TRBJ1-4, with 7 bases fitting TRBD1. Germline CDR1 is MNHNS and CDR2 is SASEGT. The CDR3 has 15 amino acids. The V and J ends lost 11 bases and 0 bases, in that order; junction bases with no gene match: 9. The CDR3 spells CAGGQSPTTNEKLFF. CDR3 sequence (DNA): TGTGCCGGGGGACAGTCCCCCACAACTAATGAAAAACTGTTTTTT.

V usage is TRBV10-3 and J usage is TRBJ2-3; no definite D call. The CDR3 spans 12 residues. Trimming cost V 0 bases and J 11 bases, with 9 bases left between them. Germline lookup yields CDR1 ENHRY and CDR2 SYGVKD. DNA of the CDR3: TGTGCCATCAGTGAGTCGACTGCCTTGCAGTATTTT. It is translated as CAISESTALQYF.